Sequencing of this TCR beta chain was carried out in a study of T cells in Graves' hyperthyroidism and ophthalmopathy (dated 2019 in TCRdb). Study-wide context: Peripheral blood samples were taken at initial diagnosis, before any treatment was given. A discovery cohort of about a hundred patients, roughly 45 with Graves' ophthalmopathy and about 58 with stable Graves' hyperthyroidism, was used to find distinguishing TCR V-J signatures. Prospective prediction of ophthalmopathy was tested in an independent validation cohort of about 19 hyperthyroidism patients and 17 patients who later progressed to ophthalmopathy. For training and testing, the roughly 100 patients in the discovery cohort were randomly divided in a 7:3 ratio. In more than 5 Graves' hyperthyroidism patients, the study also compared T-cell repertoires from thyroid tissue with T-cell repertoires from blood. After blood sampling, hyperthyroidism patients were treated with methimazole at a starting dose of 30 mg daily, and ophthalmopathy patients were treated with high-dose intravenous methylprednisolone. TCR Vbeta CDR3 sequencing of fewer than 150 peripheral blood samples (around 45 ophthalmopathy, 70 to 85 hyperthyroidism and around 17 progressor patients) is reported in the paper.

General study outcomes and caveats: Ophthalmopathy was separated from stable hyperthyroidism by a 13 V-J signature model, with 87.88% sensitivity and about 81% specificity obtained in cross-validation and 80%/75% obtained in testing. In validation, the model predicted progression to ophthalmopathy a median of around six months before onset, with over 60% sensitivity and 72.22% specificity. No statistical method was used to set the sample size in advance, and investigators knew the group allocation. Most expanded thyroid clonotypes (frequency above 0.001) were also detected in blood, suggesting blood repertoires may reflect thyroid immune responses.

Ophthalmopathy patients had moderately to severely active disease, with a Clinical Activity Score of 3 or more, a NOSPECS grade of 4 or more, and a disease duration of less than 3 months. The study excluded patients with uncontrolled infections, other autoimmune diseases, pregnancy or lactation. Diagnoses relied on clinical symptoms, serum thyroxine and TRAb, thyroid ultrasound and orbital computed tomography. PBMCs were separated from under 12 ml of fresh peripheral blood using Ficoll-Paque density gradient centrifugation. Trizol reagent was used to extract total RNA, and RNA quality was then checked on an Agilent 2100 Bioanalyzer. This clonotype was found many times. Its antigen specificity is not known. Base qualities are not recorded, but no much larger clone differs from it by a single base. The TCR beta CDR3 regions were amplified from RNA transcripts. The TCR CDR3 was subjected to a first round of RT-PCR using the HTBI primer set and the Qiagen OneStep RT-PCR kit. Libraries were constructed in a second round of multiplex PCR, after which size selection and purification were performed. The libraries were sequenced on an Illumina HiSeq2000 using paired-end 100 bp reads. In the source study's methods: SOAPnuke was used to process the raw data, throwing out any read that contained adapters or uncalled bases, had a mean Phred below 15, or lacked an exact constant-primer or identifier match. High-quality paired reads were merged using COPE v1.2.5, and each unique nucleotide sequence was defined as a clonotype. Clonotypes were aligned to IMGT TRBV, TRBD and TRBJ reference segments using MiTCR v1.1. Analysis was restricted to V-J combinations with a frequency above 0.0001, which covered about 99% of repertoires. A TCS score was defined as the ratio between F50 (clonal expansion) and ExV (chaos), using BLOSUM62-based TCRdist between CDR3 peptides within each V-J. Welch's t-statistics and random forest reduced roughly 500 V-J features to some 14, which were used in a naive Bayes classifier (R e1071). The public reads were run again by TCRdb, first through fastp at Q25 and then through MiXCR, and only productive beta chains were kept. CDR3 protein sequences are deduplicated, and each keeps its most common genes and DNA. TCRdb's processing, not the authors' own work, is the source of the V and J calls. Recorded for this sample are approximately 600,000 distinct CDR3 sequences; 13% to 15% of them occurred a single time. The ten largest clonotypes hold less than 9% of the sample.

V loses 1 base of germline sequence and J loses 1 base, and the interval between the two ends is 13 bases. CDR1 and CDR2, per the germline V gene, are SGHVS and FNYEAQ. Counted from cysteine to phenylalanine, this CDR3 has 16 amino acids. Only CDR3 DNA remains: 48 bases, in frame from the first base. The sequenced sample consisted of blood. This receptor was obtained from a woman aged 18-30 years with Graves' ophthalmopathy. Recombination linked TRBV7-6 to TRBJ1-1, with a tentative D gene TRBD1 over 6 matching bases. The nucleotides read TGTGCCAGCAGCTTAGTGATAGGGGGAAGGAACACTGAAGCTTTCTTT. This codes for CASSLVIGGRNTEAFF.